This T cell receptor (beta chain) was obtained from a study of cytomegalovirus exposure and HLA in healthy donors. CDR1 and CDR2 (germline): KGHSH, LQKENI. Trimming pared 4 bases from V and 1 base from J, leaving 7 bases between. The CDR3 runs to 13 residues. The table lists this clone with a few counts. The PCR used 60 Vbeta and 13 Jbeta primers. Libraries were prepared by immunoSEQ multiplex PCR; TCRdb keeps only in-frame clonotypes and omits some of them. Among about 160,000 clones, 65% to 70% were seen once, and the ten largest hold approximately 4.5%. The chain has TRBV18 and TRBJ1-1, with D hard to call. The sequence came from a woman aged 18-29 years in good health and CMV-seropositive. The sequenced sample consisted of PBMCs. This chain's CDR3 is CASSRLSNTEAFF. The CDR3, as DNA: TGTGCCAGCTCACGTCTTTCGAACACTGAAGCTTTCTTT.